The 14 T cell receptor beta chains below come from one sample, sequenced in a study of OX40 agonist ivuxolimab in advanced cancers. Here immunoSEQ multiplex PCR was the method, and the copy in TCRdb shows in-frame clones only, minus some. This table holds some 25,000 clones, about 86% found once. The sequenced sample was CD4+ or CD8+ T cells sorted from blood, obtained in a trial of the OX40 agonist ivuxolimab. These receptor sequences come from an adult with an advanced solid tumor such as melanoma, head and neck, liver or kidney cancer.

The chain has TRBV2 and TRBJ2-3, with D possibly TRBD1 on 5 matching bases. Trimming took 8 bases from V and 0 from J, leaving 9 bases between them. CDR1 SNHLY and CDR2 FYNNEI come from the germline V gene. This CDR3 contains 13 residues. CDR3 amino acids: CASFGASTDTQYF. CDR3 sequence (DNA): TGTGCCAGCTTTGGGGCTAGCACAGATACGCAGTATTTT.

The CDR3 bases are TGTGCCAGCAGCTTAACTTTATCCCTCCCCGGGGAGCTGTTTTTT. Its translation is CASSLTLSLPGELFF. This chain uses TRBV7-2 with TRBJ2-2; D remains unclear. The CDR3 loop spans 15 amino acids. CDR1 SGHTA and CDR2 FQGNSA come from the germline V gene. Trimming shortened V by 2 bases and J by 6 bases, and 13 bases separated the two germline ends.

This clone appeared once. This sequence joins TRBV27 and TRBJ1-2, with a weak D call TRBD1 (5 bases). Germline values: CDR1 MNHEY, CDR2 SMNVEV (reference sequence). Trimming took off 2 bases at V and 2 bases at J, with 6 bases between the two ends. The CDR3 totals 13 residues. The DNA for the CDR3 is TGTGCCAGCAGTTTAGACAGAAACTATGGCTACACCTTC. This gives the protein CASSLDRNYGYTF.

The gene calls are TRBV9 and TRBJ2-6; D not resolved. There are 12 residues in the CDR3. CDR1 is SGDLS and CDR2 is YYNGEE in the germline V gene. Trimming pared 6 bases from V and 8 bases from J, leaving 9 bases between. In nucleotides, the CDR3 is TGTGCCAGCACCGGGCCTACCAACGTCCTGACTTTC. This encodes CASTGPTNVLTF.

The CDR3 region is CASSLGQRNGYTF. The CDR3 DNA is TGTGCCAGCAGTTTGGGACAGCGGAATGGCTACACCTTC. The chain carries TRBV27 and TRBJ1-2, with 7 bases that match TRBD1. Germline trimming cut 3 bases from V and 6 bases from J; bases unmatched to any gene: 4. Germline CDR1 MNHEY, CDR2 SMNVEV (reference sequence). CDR3 length equals 13 residues.

The rearrangement uses TRBV18 and TRBJ2-2; a weak D match, TRBD1 (6 bases). This CDR3 region has 16 residues. The germline V gene encodes CDR1 KGHSH and CDR2 LQKENI. V was pared by 3 bases and J by 1 base, with 12 bases between. The CDR3: CASSPSWTVNTGELFF. The CDR3 DNA reads as TGTGCCAGCTCACCGTCTTGGACAGTGAACACCGGGGAGCTGTTTTTT. The full variable domain, its missing parts supplied by reference TRBV18 and TRBJ2-2, is NAGVMQNPRHLVRRRGQEARLRCSPMKGHSHVYWYRQLPEEGLKFMVYLQKENIIDESGMPKERFSAEFPKEGPSILRIQQVVRGDSAAYFCASSPSWTVNTGELFFGEGSRLTVL.

The V gene is TRBV15, the J gene TRBJ2-1; the D gene is possibly TRBD1 (7 bases). CDR1 and CDR2 from the germline V gene are LNHNV and YYDKDF (reference sequence). The V gene lost 1 base and the J gene lost 3 bases, with 13 bases spanning the gap. CDR3 length equals 16 residues. The CDR3 DNA follows: TGTGCCACCAGCAGAGGGGGGGACAGTAGCTACAATGAGCAGTTCTTC. Translating it yields CATSRGGDSSYNEQFF. The full variable domain, in which reference TRBV15 and TRBJ2-1 provide the parts outside the CDR3, is DAMVIQNPRYQVTQFGKPVTLSCSQTLNHNVMYWYQQKSSQAPKLLFHYYDKDFNNEADTPDNFQSRRPNTSFCFLDIRSPGLGDTAMYLCATSRGGDSSYNEQFFGPGTRLTVL.

V and J are TRBV1 and TRBJ2-7; TRBD1, as called in the table, went unchecked against the DNA. TRBV1 is marked as a pseudogene. CDR3 length: 16 amino acids. The CDR3 reads CTSSQATGTPSYEQYF. In nucleotides, the CDR3 is TGCACCAGCAGCCAAGCAACCGGGACACCGTCCTACGAGCAGTACTTC.

This chain links TRBV4-1 with TRBJ1-2, with D tentatively TRBD1 (6 bases). Trimming left V 6 bases short and J 5 bases short, with 16 bases between. Germline V lookup: CDR1 MGHRA, CDR2 YSYEKL. The CDR3 contains 14 residues. CDR3 nucleotides: TGCGCCAGCAGTCCGCGGACAGTAACTTATGGCTACACCTTC. Encoded protein: CASSPRTVTYGYTF.

J is TRBJ2-2 and V is TRBV2; unclear D gene. The V gene's germline CDR1 is SNHLY and CDR2 FYNNEI. Trimming removed 10 bases from V and 1 base from J, with 10 bases in between. The CDR3 totals 13 residues. CDR3 amino acids: CATDRKNTGELFF. The CDR3 bases are TGTGCCACGGACCGTAAGAACACCGGGGAGCTGTTTTTT. The full variable domain, with the rest looked up from reference TRBV2 and TRBJ2-2, is EPEVTQTPSHQVTQMGQEVILRCVPISNHLYFYWYRQILGQKVEFLVSFYNNEISEKSEIFDDQFSVERPDGSNFTLKIRSTKLEDSAMYFCATDRKNTGELFFGEGSRLTVL.

The rearrangement uses TRBV5-6 and TRBJ2-1; 9 bases line up with TRBD2. CDR1 and CDR2 (germline): SGHDT, YYEEEE. V was pared by 0 bases and J by 8 bases, with 15 bases of the junction left unmatched. The CDR3 runs 18 residues. For the CDR3, the DNA is TGTGCCAGCAGCTTGGCAAGTAGCGGGGGACTTAGGGCGGATGAGCAGTTCTTC. Protein sequence: CASSLASSGGLRADEQFF.

The V call is TRBV30, the J call TRBJ2-2; 9 nucleotides align to TRBD2. Trimming removed 4 bases from V and 6 bases from J; junction bases left unmatched: 3. Germline V gives CDR1 GTSNPN, CDR2 SVGIG (reference sequence). The CDR3 is made up of 13 amino acids. CDR3 residues: CAWKQREAGELFF. Here the CDR3 DNA reads TGTGCCTGGAAACAGCGGGAGGCCGGGGAGCTGTTTTTT.

The rearrangement uses TRBV7-6 and TRBJ2-7; D unclear. Germline CDR1 SGHVS, CDR2 FNYEAQ. The CDR3 covers 14 residues. V was pared by 0 bases and J by 0 bases, with 6 bases between. CDR3: CASSLAELSYEQYF. Written as DNA, the CDR3 is TGTGCCAGCAGCTTAGCCGAACTCTCCTACGAGCAGTACTTC.

This rearrangement joins TRBV10-3 to TRBJ2-6; D is perhaps TRBD1 (6 bases). The CDR3 loop spans 16 amino acids. Trimming took off 7 bases at V and 1 base at J, with 14 bases between the two ends. CDR1 and CDR2 from the germline V gene are ENHRY and SYGVKD. CDR3 bases: TGTGCCATCAATGAAGCAGGGGTTTCTGGGGCCAACGTCCTGACTTTC. It encodes CAINEAGVSGANVLTF.